The 23 T cell receptor beta chains given below trace back to one sample, sequenced in a study of cytomegalovirus exposure and HLA in healthy donors. PCR used 60 Vbeta primers and 13 Jbeta primers. Clones were read by immunoSEQ multiplex PCR, and TCRdb kept only the in-frame ones, dropping some. Among 130,000 or so clones listed, around 79% were seen once. Sequenced material: PBMCs. Every receptor here comes from a woman aged 40 to 55 in good health and CMV-seronegative.

There are a few counts of this clone. This sequence joins TRBV9 and TRBJ1-2; D is ambiguous. The CDR3 loop spans 12 amino acids. V lost 0 bases, J lost 6 bases, and 6 bases lay in between. CDR1 is SGDLS and CDR2 is YYNGEE in the germline V gene. CDR3 in DNA: TGTGCCAGCAGCGTAGGCCAGGATGGCTACACCTTC. This codes for CASSVGQDGYTF.

The CDR3 DNA reads as TGTGCCAGCAGCCTACAGGGGCGGGCCACTGAAGCTTTCTTT. It yields the protein CASSLQGRATEAFF. The genes are TRBV7-9 and TRBJ1-1, with 7 bases that match TRBD1. Germline V gene sequence: CDR1 SEHNR, CDR2 FQNEAQ (reference sequence). This CDR3 contains 14 residues. Unmatched junction bases numbered 7, after V lost 5 bases and J lost 4 bases. The entire variable domain, with the rest obtained from reference TRBV7-9 and TRBJ1-1, is as follows: DTGVSQNPRHKITKRGQNVTFRCDPISEHNRLYWYRQTLGQGPEFLTYFQNEAQLEKSRLLSDRFSAERPKGSFSTLEIQRTEQGDSAMYLCASSLQGRATEAFFGQGTRLTVV.

The chain links TRBV28 to TRBJ2-3; D possibly corresponds to TRBD2 (5 bases). Trimming shortened V by 4 bases and J by 2 bases, and 16 bases separated the two germline ends. The germline V gene has CDR1 MDHEN and CDR2 SYDVKM. The CDR3 is 16 amino acids. The CDR3 DNA sequence: TGTGCCAGCAGTTCACCCGGGGTGGGCCACACAGATACGCAGTATTTT. Its translation: CASSSPGVGHTDTQYF.

A single count supports this clone. V and J are TRBV13 and TRBJ2-7; perhaps TRBD1 as D (5 bases). V lost 0 bases and J 2 bases, leaving 11 bases between the germline ends. This CDR3 contains 15 residues. Germline loops: CDR1 PRHDT, CDR2 FYEKMQ (reference sequence). CDR3 residues: CASSLGRGRAYEQYF. In DNA, the CDR3 is TGTGCCAGCAGCTTAGGTAGGGGAAGGGCCTACGAGCAGTACTTC.

The J gene is TRBJ2-3, the V gene TRBV28, with D maybe TRBD1 (6 bases). CDR1 MDHEN and CDR2 SYDVKM come from the germline V gene. The CDR3 is made up of 15 amino acids. V lost 2 bases and J lost 5, with 14 bases in between. The CDR3 bases are TGTGCCAGCAGTTTAGTCTCCAGGGGCCAAGATACGCAGTATTTT. Amino acid sequence: CASSLVSRGQDTQYF.

This rearrangement joins TRBV29-1 to TRBJ2-7; 13 nucleotides line up with TRBD2. This CDR3 has 14 amino acids. With V trimmed by 7 bases and J by 0 bases, 3 bases remained unmatched. CDR1 is SQVTM, CDR2 ANQGSEA, per germline. This CDR3 reads CSARLAGGSYEQYF. CDR3 coding DNA: TGCAGCGCCAGACTAGCGGGAGGCTCCTACGAGCAGTACTTC.

The rearrangement joins TRBV19 to TRBJ2-4; TRBD1 agrees at 8 bases. The V gene's germline CDR1 is LNHDA and CDR2 SQIVND (reference sequence). There are 15 residues in the CDR3. The junction had 11 bases not matched to a gene; V was cut back by 5 bases and J by 8 bases. CDR3 nucleotides: TGTGCCAGTAGTCGGACAGGGAGGTCGTTGGACATTCAGTACTTC. Protein sequence: CASSRTGRSLDIQYF.

This chain connects TRBV7-3 to TRBJ2-7; D is perhaps TRBD2 (5 bases). Germline V gives CDR1 SGHTA, CDR2 FQGTGA. Trimming took off 5 bases at V and 5 bases at J, with 19 bases between the two ends. The CDR3 extends over 15 amino acids. The CDR3 DNA is TGTGCCAGCAGCCCGCGGGCCCGGAGTCAGGACGAGCAGTACTTC. Protein sequence: CASSPRARSQDEQYF.

This chain connects TRBV19 to TRBJ2-7; a possible D gene is TRBD1 (6 bases). Trimming left V 5 bases short and J 0 bases short, with 17 bases between. This CDR3 contains 16 residues. Germline V gives CDR1 LNHDA, CDR2 SQIVND (reference sequence). The CDR3 DNA follows: TGTGCCAGTAGTCGGAGTGGGGGCCCGAGCTCCTACGAGCAGTACTTC. It yields the protein CASSRSGGPSSYEQYF.

This clone was seen only a few times. The rearrangement links TRBV11-2 to TRBJ1-3, with 9 bases fitting TRBD1. This CDR3 is built from 15 residues. With 6 bases clipped from V and 4 bases from J, the junction kept 7 bases outside the gene matches. Germline V gene data show CDR1 as SGHAT and CDR2 as FQNNGV. CDR3 region: CASREGQGVGNTIYF. The CDR3 DNA reads TGTGCCAGCAGAGAGGGACAGGGAGTCGGAAACACCATATATTTT.

V is TRBV6-1 and J is TRBJ2-7; 14 bases are a match to TRBD2. Germline CDR1 reads MNHNS; CDR2 reads SASEGT. The CDR3 has 18 residues. V shed 4 bases, J shed 0 bases, and the junction held 8 bases outside the gene matches. The CDR3 protein is CASSAWGLAGVNSYEQYF. The CDR3 DNA reads as TGTGCCAGCAGTGCCTGGGGACTAGCGGGAGTGAACTCCTACGAGCAGTACTTC.

This chain links TRBV4-1 with TRBJ2-7, with D possibly TRBD1 on 5 matching bases. Germline CDR1 MGHRA, CDR2 YSYEKL. Between the trimmed V and J ends, which lost 1 base and 3 bases, there was a span of 10 bases. CDR3 length equals 14 residues. CDR3 nucleotide sequence: TGCGCCAGCAGCCAAGCACAGGCCGACTACGAGCAGTACTTC. It codes for CASSQAQADYEQYF.

V and J are TRBV2 and TRBJ2-7; possibly TRBD2 for D (6 bases). The CDR3 spans 12 residues. V lost 7 bases and J lost 7, with 14 bases in between. Germline lookup yields CDR1 SNHLY and CDR2 FYNNEI. The DNA for the CDR3 is TGTGCCAGCACGGAGGGATTGGGGGAGCAGTACTTC. Translated: CASTEGLGEQYF.

This clone appeared once. The chain employs TRBV5-1 and TRBJ2-1; D is ambiguous. The CDR3 sequence is 14 residues long. Looked up from germline, CDR1 is SGHRS and CDR2 is YFSETQ. V shed 2 bases and J shed 0 bases, with 6 bases lying between them. DNA for the CDR3: TGCGCCAGCAGCTTCTCCAGCTCCTACAATGAGCAGTTCTTC. It translates to CASSFSSSYNEQFF.

This sequence joins TRBV27 and TRBJ2-7; no clear D gene. Trimming removed 2 bases from V and 3 bases from J, with 5 bases in between. The CDR3 extends over 12 amino acids. From germline, CDR1 is MNHEY and CDR2 SMNVEV (reference sequence). Written as DNA, the CDR3 is TGTGCCAGCAGTTTACTTAACTACGAGCAGTACTTC. It encodes CASSLLNYEQYF.

The gene calls are TRBV7-9 and TRBJ1-1, with 8 bases matching TRBD1. After removal of 1 base from V and 5 bases from J, the junction contained 3 bases not matched to a gene. The germline V gene has CDR1 SEHNR and CDR2 FQNEAQ (reference sequence). The CDR3 spans 14 residues. CDR3 loop: CASSLGTGRTEAFF. In nucleotides, the CDR3 is TGTGCCAGCAGCTTAGGGACAGGGCGGACTGAAGCTTTCTTT.

On this clone: The DNA is omitted, as the CDR3 cannot be located on it reliably, and the CDR3 follows TCRdb's listing. The J gene is TRBJ1-5, the V gene TRBV21-1. TRBV21-1 is flagged as a pseudogene. The CDR3 is 13 residues long, ends included. This chain's CDR3 is CAAWAGGNQPQHF.

As DNA, the CDR3 is TGTGCCAGGGTCTCTAGGCGGCGCTACAATGAGCAGTTCTTC. This sequence encodes CARVSRRRYNEQFF. The chain has TRBV11-3 and TRBJ2-1; no reliable D call. This CDR3 contains 14 residues. Trimming removed 9 bases from V and 3 bases from J, with 15 bases in between. CDR1 SGHNT and CDR2 YENEEA come from the germline V gene.

The V and J genes are TRBV28 and TRBJ2-6; 12 bases align to TRBD2. J gave up 0 bases and V 4 bases, and 10 bases lay outside the gene matches. Looked up from germline, CDR1 is MDHEN and CDR2 is SYDVKM. The CDR3 length is 20 residues. CDR3 in amino acids: CASSSLTSGSSYSGANVLTF. CDR3 DNA sequence: TGTGCCAGCAGTTCCTTGACTAGCGGGAGCAGTTACTCTGGGGCCAACGTCCTGACTTTC.

The chain uses TRBV5-4 and TRBJ2-3; 7 bases agree with TRBD1. The ends lost 4 bases at V and 2 bases at J; junction bases unmatched: 4. Per the germline V gene, CDR1 is SGHNT and CDR2 is YYREEE (reference sequence). This CDR3 contains 14 residues. The CDR3 is CASSQRGHTDTQYF. CDR3 DNA: TGTGCCAGCAGCCAAAGGGGGCACACAGATACGCAGTATTTT.

This clone was seen once. This chain links TRBV7-9 with TRBJ2-7; D might be TRBD1 (6 bases). CDR1 SEHNR and CDR2 FQNEAQ come from the germline V gene (reference sequence). The CDR3 covers 13 residues. Trimming stripped 3 bases from V and 3 bases from J, with 9 bases between. The CDR3 DNA reads TGTGCCAGCAGCTTTACGACAGGCTACGAGCAGTACTTC. Its translation is CASSFTTGYEQYF.

The chain combines TRBV6-4 with TRBJ1-1; 8 bases match TRBD1. V was pared by 5 bases and J by 5 bases, with 7 bases of the junction left unmatched. The CDR3 contains 14 residues. Germline V lookup: CDR1 MRHNA, CDR2 SNTAGT. The CDR3 bases are TGTGCCAGCAGTTCACAGGGGGGGCAAACTGAAGCTTTCTTT. Its translation is CASSSQGGQTEAFF.

With respect to this clone: A junction end diverges from the germline sequence, so it may reflect a read error. This chain connects TRBV6-5 to TRBJ2-4; the match to TRBD2 covers 10 bases. Germline V gene data show CDR1 as MNHEY and CDR2 as SVGAGI. CDR3 length: 16 residues. Here the CDR3 DNA reads TGTGCCAGCAGTTGGTCTAGCGGGAGCGCCAAAAACAGTCAGTACTTC. This translates into CASSWSSGSAKNSQYF.